This T cell receptor beta chain was recovered during a study of immune heterogeneity within non-small cell lung tumors. Study-wide results and limits: Multiple tumor sites within a patient showed recurrence of identical dominant CDR3 beta clonotypes; site-unique high-frequency clones were present as well.

The authors used 550 to 750 ng of bulk tumor genomic DNA per sample as template. Primary tumors were biopsied several times each, far apart, intraoperatively. Patients went through curative surgery, and their non-small cell lung cancer was untreated and newly diagnosed. Multiplex PCR (32 V and 13 J primers) was used to amplify the TCR beta CDR3. TCRdb called the multiplex PCR reads again in MiXCR, with one record for every CDR3 protein. The sample shows 4,500 or so distinct CDR3 sequences, 30% to 35% of them seen only once. In the case of this clonotype: What it binds is unknown.

V dropped 5 bases and J dropped 8 bases, with 12 bases sitting between them. Germline V gene sequence: CDR1 SGHAT, CDR2 FQNNGV. The CDR3 runs 13 residues. The rearrangement links TRBV11-2 to TRBJ1-4, with D uncertain. This receptor was identified in a woman aged 45-65 years with non-small cell lung cancer. Sequencing was performed on lung tumor tissue. In DNA form, the CDR3 reads TGTGCCAGCAGCCCACCTCTCCGCGAAAAACTGTTTTTT. Its translation: CASSPPLREKLFF.